The next 19 T cell receptor beta chains were all read from a single sample in a study of cytomegalovirus exposure and HLA in healthy donors. It was with 60 Vbeta and 13 Jbeta primers that the PCR ran. Method: immunoSEQ multiplex PCR; TCRdb's copy keeps in-frame clones and lacks some. The sample records 150,000 to 200,000 clones, 70% to 90% being singletons. Sample: PBMCs. The source of these receptors is a man aged 18 to 30 in good health and CMV-seropositive.

The rearrangement uses TRBV5-8 and TRBJ1-1; 8 bases align to TRBD1. Trimming at V came to 5 bases and at J to 4 bases, leaving 4 bases not matched to a gene. This CDR3 has 13 residues. CDR1 is SGHTS, CDR2 YDEGEE, per germline. CDR3 DNA sequence: TGTGCCAGCAGATACACAGGGGGCACTGAAGCTTTCTTT. Amino acid sequence: CASRYTGGTEAFF.

V usage is TRBV7-2 and J usage is TRBJ2-4, with 7 positions matching TRBD2. The CDR3 totals 15 residues. The germline V gene has CDR1 SGHTA and CDR2 FQGNSA. V trimming: 4 bases; J trimming: 8 bases; junction bases outside the gene matches: 11. The CDR3 reads CASSYPLAGRDIQYF. Here the CDR3 DNA reads TGTGCCAGCAGCTACCCACTGGCAGGGAGGGACATTCAGTACTTC.

The J gene is TRBJ2-1, the V gene TRBV5-1, with 8 bases aligning to TRBD2. V was pared by 0 bases and J by 8 bases, with 13 bases of the junction left unmatched. The CDR3 is 17 amino acids. Germline loops: CDR1 SGHRS, CDR2 YFSETQ. The chain's CDR3 is CASSLATSGGGRDEQFF. DNA of the CDR3: TGCGCCAGCAGCTTGGCTACGTCTGGCGGGGGGCGAGATGAGCAGTTCTTC.

As concerns this clone: Other DNA sequences from this sample encode an identical CDR3 as well. The chain links TRBV7-9 to TRBJ1-2, with TRBD1 identical over 7 bases. The V gene's germline CDR1 is SEHNR and CDR2 FQNEAQ (reference sequence). V shed 5 bases, J shed 4 bases, and the junction held 4 bases outside the gene matches. CDR3 size: 13 residues. This CDR3 reads CASSLPGGYGYTF. The CDR3 coding sequence is TGTGCCAGCAGCCTACCAGGGGGCTATGGCTACACCTTC.

This clone occurred once. CDR3 in amino acids: CASSSWTYGYTF. The CDR3 nucleotides are TGTGCCAGCAGCTCCTGGACATACGGCTACACCTTC. The chain has TRBV7-2 and TRBJ1-2; perhaps TRBD1 as D (5 bases). CDR1 SGHTA and CDR2 FQGNSA come from the germline V gene. V was clipped by 4 bases and J by 8 bases, with 11 bases between them. The CDR3 is 12 amino acids.

The chain couples TRBV15 to TRBJ2-5; 8 bases agree with TRBD2. The CDR3 extends over 15 amino acids. V dropped 0 bases and J dropped 2; count of bases not matched to a gene: 2. Germline V gene data show CDR1 as LNHNV and CDR2 as YYDKDF (reference sequence). This CDR3 is CATSRERGGQETQYF. DNA of the CDR3: TGTGCCACCAGCAGAGAACGGGGGGGACAAGAGACCCAGTACTTC.

CDR3 region: CASSMRGGEGEQYF. DNA of the CDR3: TGTGCCAGCAGCATGCGGGGGGGGGAAGGCGAGCAGTACTTC. The chain links TRBV7-8 to TRBJ2-7; 9 bases map to TRBD2. Losses at the gene ends were 5 bases for V and 6 bases for J; bases not matched to a gene: 8. Germline CDR1 reads SGHVS; CDR2 reads FQNEAQ. This CDR3 spans 14 amino acids.

This clone has a single count. This chain joins TRBV6-5 and TRBJ1-6; no firm D call. Germline V gene data show CDR1 as MNHEY and CDR2 as SVGAGI. Trimming left V 2 bases short and J 9 bases short, with 5 bases between. This CDR3 contains 12 residues. The CDR3 DNA sequence: TGTGCCAGCAGTTACCGGGGTTCACCCCTCCACTTT. It yields the protein CASSYRGSPLHF.

The CDR3 bases are TGCGCCAGCAGCTTGGGACGGACAGATAGCACAGATACGCAGTATTTT. This encodes CASSLGRTDSTDTQYF. V gene TRBV5-1 combines with J gene TRBJ2-3; D possibly corresponds to TRBD1 (6 bases). V was clipped by 0 bases and J by 0 bases, with 11 bases between them. This CDR3 comprises 16 residues. CDR1 SGHRS and CDR2 YFSETQ come from the germline V gene.

The rearrangement joins TRBV9 to TRBJ2-2, with D unclear. Germline lookup yields CDR1 SGDLS and CDR2 YYNGEE. The length of the CDR3 is 15 residues. Trimming took 4 bases from V and 2 from J, leaving 12 bases between them. CDR3 region: CASSSPAANTGELFF. The CDR3 DNA follows: TGTGCCAGCAGCTCCCCTGCGGCCAACACCGGGGAGCTGTTTTTT.

This chain uses TRBV5-4 with TRBJ2-1; D may be TRBD2 (7 bases). Germline assignment: CDR1 SGHNT and CDR2 YYREEE (reference sequence). Trimming removed 7 bases from V and 0 bases from J, with 17 bases in between. The CDR3 totals 16 residues. The CDR3 bases are TGTGCCAGCTCTTTGGAGGGGGGGAGCTCCTACAATGAGCAGTTCTTC. This codes for CASSLEGGSSYNEQFF.

CDR3 in amino acids: CASSPRGTMNTEAFF. In nucleotides, the CDR3 is TGTGCCAGCAGCCCCCGAGGGACTATGAACACTGAAGCTTTCTTT. The chain links TRBV9 to TRBJ1-1; D is possibly TRBD1 (5 bases). Looked up from germline, CDR1 is SGDLS and CDR2 is YYNGEE. V was cut by 4 bases and J by 0 bases, with 13 bases left in between. The CDR3 consists of 15 residues.

This sequence joins TRBV12-5 and TRBJ2-7; 9 bases line up with TRBD1. The CDR3 has 14 amino acids. Germline loops: CDR1 LGHNT, CDR2 FRNRAP. The junction had 2 bases not matched to a gene; V was cut back by 5 bases and J by 0 bases. The CDR3, as DNA: TGTGCTAGTGGTGACAGGGGGGGCTCCTACGAGCAGTACTTC. Its translation is CASGDRGGSYEQYF.

CDR3 region: CAWTFGQYNSPLHF. For the CDR3, the DNA is TGTGCCTGGACCTTTGGACAGTATAATTCACCCCTCCACTTT. The rearrangement joins TRBV30 to TRBJ1-6, with D perhaps TRBD1 (6 bases). The ends were cut back, 4 bases at V and 4 bases at J, with 11 bases in the middle. CDR3 length: 14 amino acids. Germline-derived CDR1 and CDR2 are GTSNPN and SVGIG (reference sequence).

The genes are TRBV25-1 and TRBJ1-6; D gene unclear. The CDR3 has 15 residues. Germline V CDR1 and CDR2: MGHDK, SYGVNS. V dropped 3 bases and J dropped 9 bases, with 15 bases sitting between them. The CDR3 coding sequence is TGTGCCAGCAGTGACCAGGTACCCCCGAGTTCACCCCTCCACTTT. This sequence encodes CASSDQVPPSSPLHF.

This chain joins TRBV7-9 and TRBJ2-1; 7 bases are shared with TRBD2. The CDR3 runs to 12 residues. Germline loops: CDR1 SEHNR, CDR2 FQNEAQ (reference sequence). With V trimmed by 5 bases and J by 8 bases, 3 bases remained unmatched. The CDR3 region is CASSPGLHEQFF. DNA of the CDR3: TGTGCCAGCAGCCCGGGACTACATGAGCAGTTCTTC.

The rearrangement uses TRBV7-9 and TRBJ1-2, with TRBD1 matching over 7 bases. V lost 0 bases, J lost 8 bases, and 6 bases stayed unmatched. The CDR3 has 14 amino acids. Germline V gene data show CDR1 as SEHNR and CDR2 as FQNEAQ (reference sequence). CDR3 in DNA: TGTGCCAGCAGCTTAGCAGGGGGCGTTAAGGGCTACACCTTC. Protein product: CASSLAGGVKGYTF.

The gene calls are TRBV6-1 and TRBJ1-5; no reliable D call. Trimming pared 9 bases from V and 0 bases from J, leaving 9 bases between. The CDR3 is 13 residues long. CDR1 is MNHNS and CDR2 is SASEGT in the germline V gene. Written as DNA, the CDR3 is TGTGCCAGTAAAATTTATAGCAATCAGCCCCAGCATTTT. Its translation is CASKIYSNQPQHF.

J is TRBJ2-7 and V is TRBV7-2, with D possibly being TRBD2 (7 bases). Trimming left V 5 bases short and J 1 base short, with 15 bases between. CDR3 size: 15 residues. Germline V gene data show CDR1 as SGHTA and CDR2 as FQGNSA. CDR3 sequence reads: CASSPTRGGSYEQYF. The CDR3 bases are TGTGCCAGCAGCCCGACAAGGGGGGGTTCCTACGAGCAGTACTTC.